This TCR beta chain was profiled in a study of T-cell reconstitution after alpha-beta-depleted transplantation in children. CDR1 SGHRS and CDR2 YFSETQ come from the germline V gene. Losses at the gene ends were 0 bases for V and 7 bases for J; bases not matched to a gene: 6. The CDR3 contains 15 residues. This sample's TCRbeta library carried unique molecular identifier barcodes. TCRdb reprocessed the PCR reads with MiXCR, giving one entry per CDR3 protein. The sample lists roughly 500,000 distinct CDR3 sequences, less than 35% occurring once. The TCR originated in a human donor who donated a stem cell graft to a child with aplastic anemia. This specimen consisted of PBMCs from the stem cell graft donor, obtained from the stem cell graft. The chain employs TRBV5-1 and TRBJ2-3; TRBD2 aligns across 9 bases. CDR3 DNA: TGCGCCAGCAGCTTGGGTAGCGGGAGTGGAAATACGCAGTATTTT. The encoded protein is CASSLGSGSGNTQYF.